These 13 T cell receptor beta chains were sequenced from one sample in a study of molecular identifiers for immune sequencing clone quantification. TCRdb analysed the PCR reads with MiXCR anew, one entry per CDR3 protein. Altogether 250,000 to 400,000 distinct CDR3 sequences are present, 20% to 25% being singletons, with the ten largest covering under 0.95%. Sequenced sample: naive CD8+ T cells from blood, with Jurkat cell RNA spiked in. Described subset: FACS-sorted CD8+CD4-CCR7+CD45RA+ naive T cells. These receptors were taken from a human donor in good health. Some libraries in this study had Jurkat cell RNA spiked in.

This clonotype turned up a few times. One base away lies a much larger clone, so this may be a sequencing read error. The CDR3 sequence: CASSLATNTGELLF. DNA of the CDR3: TGTGCCAGCAGCTTAGCCACGAACACCGGGGAGCTGCTTTTT. The chain recombines TRBV7-9 with TRBJ2-2, with D possibly matching TRBD2 (5 bases). The germline V gene encodes CDR1 SEHNR and CDR2 FQNEAQ (reference sequence). The CDR3 covers 14 residues.

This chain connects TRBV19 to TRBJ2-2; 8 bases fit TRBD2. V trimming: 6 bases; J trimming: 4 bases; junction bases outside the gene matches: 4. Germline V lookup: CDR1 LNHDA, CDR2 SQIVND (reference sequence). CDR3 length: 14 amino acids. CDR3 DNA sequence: TGTGCCAGTAGGGCGGGGGGCCTCACCGGGGAGCTGTTTTTT. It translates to CASRAGGLTGELFF. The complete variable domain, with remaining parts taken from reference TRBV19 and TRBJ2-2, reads DGGITQSPKYLFRKEGQNVTLSCEQNLNHDAMYWYRQDPGQGLRLIYYSQIVNDFQKGDIAEGYSVSREKKESFPLTVTSAQKNPTAFYLCASRAGGLTGELFFGEGSRLTVL.

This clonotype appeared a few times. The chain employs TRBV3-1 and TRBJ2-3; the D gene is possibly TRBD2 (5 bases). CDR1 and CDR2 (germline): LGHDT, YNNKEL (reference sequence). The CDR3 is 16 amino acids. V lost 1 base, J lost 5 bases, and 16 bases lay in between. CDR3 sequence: CASSQAAGLSGDTQYF. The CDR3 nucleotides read TGTGCCAGCAGCCAAGCGGCAGGACTCTCCGGAGATACGCAGTATTTT.

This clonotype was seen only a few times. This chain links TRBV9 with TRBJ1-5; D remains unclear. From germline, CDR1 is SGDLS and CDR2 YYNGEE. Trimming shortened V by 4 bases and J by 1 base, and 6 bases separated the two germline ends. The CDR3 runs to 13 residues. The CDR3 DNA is TGTGCCAGCAGCACAGACAGCAATCAGCCCCAGCATTTT. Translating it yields CASSTDSNQPQHF.

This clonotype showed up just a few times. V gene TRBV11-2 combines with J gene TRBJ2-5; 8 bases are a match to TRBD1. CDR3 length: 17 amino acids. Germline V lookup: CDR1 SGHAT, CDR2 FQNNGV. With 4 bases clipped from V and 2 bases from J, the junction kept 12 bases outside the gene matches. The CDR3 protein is CASSSPSTGVVQETQYF. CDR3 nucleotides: TGTGCCAGCAGCTCCCCTTCGACAGGGGTTGTTCAAGAGACCCAGTACTTC.

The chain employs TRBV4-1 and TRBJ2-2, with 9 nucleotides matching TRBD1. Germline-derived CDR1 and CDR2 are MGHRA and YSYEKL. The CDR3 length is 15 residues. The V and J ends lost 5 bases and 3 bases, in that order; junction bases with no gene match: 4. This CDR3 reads CASSWTGAHTGELFF. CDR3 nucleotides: TGCGCCAGCAGCTGGACAGGGGCACACACCGGGGAGCTGTTTTTT.

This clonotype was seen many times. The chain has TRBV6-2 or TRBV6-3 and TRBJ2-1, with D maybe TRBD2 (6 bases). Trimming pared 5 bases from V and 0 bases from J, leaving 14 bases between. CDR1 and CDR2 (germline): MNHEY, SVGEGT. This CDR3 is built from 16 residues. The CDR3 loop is CASSARDFSSYNEQFF. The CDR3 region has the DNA TGTGCCAGCAGTGCCCGGGACTTTAGCTCCTACAATGAGCAGTTCTTC.

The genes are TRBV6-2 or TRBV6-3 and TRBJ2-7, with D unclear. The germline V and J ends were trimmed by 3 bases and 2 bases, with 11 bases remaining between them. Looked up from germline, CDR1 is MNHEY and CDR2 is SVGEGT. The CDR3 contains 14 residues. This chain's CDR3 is CASSYYGSTYEQYF. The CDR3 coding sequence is TGTGCCAGCAGTTATTATGGGTCCACCTACGAGCAGTACTTC.

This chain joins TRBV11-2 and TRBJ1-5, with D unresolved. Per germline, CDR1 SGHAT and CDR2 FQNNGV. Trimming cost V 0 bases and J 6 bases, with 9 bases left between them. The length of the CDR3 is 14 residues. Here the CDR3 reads CASSLELRGQPQHF. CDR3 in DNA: TGTGCCAGCAGCTTAGAGCTTCGGGGTCAGCCCCAGCATTTT. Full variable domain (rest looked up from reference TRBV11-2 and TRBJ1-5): EAGVAQSPRYKIIEKRQSVAFWCNPISGHATLYWYQQILGQGPKLLIQFQNNGVVDDSQLPKDRFSAERLKGVDSTLKIQPAKLEDSAVYLCASSLELRGQPQHFGDGTRLSIL.

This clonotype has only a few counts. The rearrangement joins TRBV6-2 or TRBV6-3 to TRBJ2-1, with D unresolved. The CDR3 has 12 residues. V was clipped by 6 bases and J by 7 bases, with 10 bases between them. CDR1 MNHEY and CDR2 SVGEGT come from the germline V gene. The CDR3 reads CASSGEWNEQFF. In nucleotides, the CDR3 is TGTGCCAGCAGCGGCGAATGGAATGAGCAGTTCTTC.

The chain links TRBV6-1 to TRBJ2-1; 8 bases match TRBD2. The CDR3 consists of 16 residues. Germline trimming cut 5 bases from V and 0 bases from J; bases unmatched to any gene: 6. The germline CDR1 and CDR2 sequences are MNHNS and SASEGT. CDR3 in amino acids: CASSPGTRISYNEQFF. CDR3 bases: TGTGCCAGCAGTCCCGGGACTAGGATCTCCTACAATGAGCAGTTCTTC.

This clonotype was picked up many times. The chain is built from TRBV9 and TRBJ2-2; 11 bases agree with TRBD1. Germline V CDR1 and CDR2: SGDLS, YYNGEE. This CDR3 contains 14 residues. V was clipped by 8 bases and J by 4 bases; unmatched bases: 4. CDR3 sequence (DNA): TGTGCCAGTGCGGGACAGGGGGTCACCGGGGAGCTGTTTTTT. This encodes CASAGQGVTGELFF.

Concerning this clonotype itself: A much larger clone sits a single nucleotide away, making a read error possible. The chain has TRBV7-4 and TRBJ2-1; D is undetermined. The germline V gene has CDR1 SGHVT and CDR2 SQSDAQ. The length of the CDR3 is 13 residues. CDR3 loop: CVSSLESNNEQFF. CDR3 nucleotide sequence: TGTGTCAGCAGCTTAGAGTCAAACAATGAGCAGTTCTTC.